The 8 T cell receptor beta chains below all came from one sample that was sequenced in a study of CXCR3-negative and CXCR3-positive naive CD8 T cells. Whole-study results and caveats: When CXCR3-positive naive cells were set against CXCR3-negative naive cells, the former had more hydrophobic TRB CDR3s.

With UMI labels, 5' RACE was used to prepare the TRB cDNA libraries. TCRdb reworked the 5' RACE reads into one entry per CDR3 protein, no DNA. The sample totals 150,000 or so distinct CDR3 sequences. These TCRs' antigens remain unknown. Sequencing input: naive CXCR3+ CD8+ T cells from blood. Subset indicated: CD45RO-CCR7+CD27+CD95- naive CD8+ T cells expressing CXCR3 (TNR3+). These receptors were obtained from a human donor in good health. Some clones in this sample may be carry-over from other donors' samples.

The rearrangement uses TRBV27 and TRBJ2-1. This CDR3 is built from 13 residues. Germline CDR1 and CDR2: MNHEY and SMNVEV (reference sequence). The CDR3 sequence: CASSFSDTNEQFF.

CDR3: CASSPTGTGNEKLFF. V is TRBV27 and J is TRBJ1-4; TCRdb lists TRBD1, though no DNA is available to test this call. CDR3 length: 15 residues. Germline-derived CDR1 and CDR2 are MNHEY and SMNVEV (reference sequence).

CDR3 in amino acids: CAISETATGQSYEQYF. The chain joins TRBV10-3 to TRBJ2-7; TCRdb calls TRBD1, which cannot be checked without DNA. The germline V gene encodes CDR1 ENHRY and CDR2 SYGVKD. The length of the CDR3 is 16 residues.

The rearrangement links TRBV9 to TRBJ2-1. This CDR3 has 15 amino acids. CDR1 is SGDLS and CDR2 is YYNGEE in the germline V gene. CDR3 region: CASSVVLGEADEQFF.

The chain uses TRBV6-5 and TRBJ2-3; TCRdb calls TRBD1, which cannot be checked without DNA. Germline CDR1 and CDR2: MNHEY and SVGAGI. This CDR3 spans 16 amino acids. CDR3 in amino acids: CASSHYLGGSTDTQYF.

This chain joins TRBV3-1 and TRBJ1-1. CDR3 size: 14 residues. Germline V gives CDR1 LGHDT, CDR2 YNNKEL (reference sequence). CDR3 amino acids: CASSQGDMNTEAFF.

CDR3 sequence: CASSLGDRPYNEQFF. This chain connects TRBV27 to TRBJ2-1; TCRdb calls TRBD1, which cannot be checked without DNA. CDR1 is MNHEY and CDR2 is SMNVEV in the germline V gene (reference sequence). The CDR3 is 15 residues long.

This sequence joins TRBV28 and TRBJ2-5; as DNA is missing, the TRBD1 call by TCRdb cannot be tested. CDR1 is MDHEN and CDR2 is SYDVKM in the germline V gene. The CDR3 loop spans 16 amino acids. The CDR3 region is CASSDPGHTIEETQYF.